This T cell receptor beta chain was observed in a study of lymphopenia after photon versus proton radiotherapy. Points from the study as a whole: Post-nadir TCR diversity decline inversely tracked overall survival among those who died. Photon-treated patients lost naive T cells and TCR diversity; proton-treated stayed stable. After lymphocyte nadir, photon-treated repertoires showed oligoclonal expansion, especially CD8+ Temra. Authors raise, but do not show, better survival with proton therapy.

Sequencing was performed with immunoSEQ multiplex PCR; in TCRdb, only in-frame clones are kept and a portion is missing. Among some 25,000 clones listed, roughly four fifths were seen once. This CDR3 region has 14 residues. Trimming removed 3 bases at V and 0 bases at J, with 6 bases between. Germline V gives CDR1 LNHDA, CDR2 SQIVND (reference sequence). Points on this clone: The target antigen is unknown.

This chain joins TRBV19 and TRBJ2-1; unclear D gene. The sequence was collected from a woman aged 50 to 60 with pancreatic cancer. Sequencing used peripheral blood, obtained from a patient treated with photon-based radiotherapy. The CDR3 spells CASSISSSYNEQFF. DNA for the CDR3: TGTGCCAGTAGTATTAGCAGCTCCTACAATGAGCAGTTCTTC.